The present T cell receptor (beta chain) was sequenced within a study of cytomegalovirus exposure and HLA in healthy donors (dated by TCRdb to about 2017). As for the study more broadly: In an earlier analysis of 587 of the donors, under 300 Gb of sequence data and roughly 100 million unique TCR beta sequences from roughly 200 million T cells were reported. Among the roughly 430 genotyped donors, about 85% belonged to the genetic ancestry cluster associated with self-reported Caucasian donors. A later analysis re-analyzed previously published TCR beta repertoires from roughly 690 donors and added high-resolution HLA genotyping to study TCR occurrence patterns. Among about 370 genotyped donors of the cohort, an average of about 220,000 unique TCR beta nucleotide sequences was sequenced per donor, of which about 18% were non-productive. All discovery cohort repertoires had been generated on a single sequencing platform. HLA typing included class I and class II loci at four-digit resolution. The later analysis used no new phenotypic data to find candidate immune exposures, relying instead on TCR beta sequences and their occurrence across donors. The aim of the study was to test whether cataloging public T cell receptors could identify signatures of past pathogen exposure. In addition to the first cohort of hundreds of subjects, a separate validation cohort of 130 or so different subjects was used. Donor age, sex, ethnicity and CMV serostatus were collected together with the repertoire data. Around 320 gigabases of sequencing data and roughly 90 million unique TCR sequences were included in an early release covering around 650 HLA-typed donors. Because of strong linkage in the cohort, a handful of DR-DQ haplotypes were treated as single units for association and clustering. High-throughput TCR immunosequencing, statistical association of individual TCRs with disease status, and machine learning were combined to predict cytomegalovirus infection status. The study profiled the T cell repertoires of some 610 subjects by immunosequencing and related them to cytomegalovirus serostatus. A later genetic analysis used genome-wide SNP genotypes for about 60% of the roughly 700 donors, treating that subset as a discovery cohort. To decide whether each TCR beta V gene segment behaved as functional or pseudogenic, an earlier analysis of 587 of the donors relied on high-throughput TCR beta sequencing. The number of donors typed differed by locus, with about 629-640 for A, B, C, DRB1 and DQB1, roughly 520 for DQA1, 600 to 610 for DPA1, and 472 for DPB1.

The cohort consisted of 650 to 700 healthy bone marrow donors. Cohort members were all nominally healthy when sampled, although unrecorded immune exposures were likely present. The donor was CMV seropositive and belonged to the group of 250 to 300 seropositive cohort members. A peripheral blood sample was collected from each donor, and TCR beta sequencing was performed on peripheral blood mononuclear cells. Genomic DNA was extracted from the blood cell samples with the Qiagen DNeasy Blood Extraction Kit. The CDR3, from cysteine to phenylalanine, totals 15 residues. The only DNA kept is the CDR3, 45 bases in frame from the first base. Sequences LGHNA (CDR1) and YNFKEQ (CDR2) are obtained from the germline V gene. V is shortened by 2 bases, J by 10 bases, and the region joining them spans 15 bases. Broad study findings and their caveats: According to a later analysis, most CMV-associated TCR beta chains appeared to be HLA-restricted, and the HLA associations seemed to be driven largely by CMV exposure. In a later genetic analysis, fewer N-insertions in productive TCRs were reported among donors in an Asian-associated ancestry cluster than the approximately 630-donor mean. Around 16 rarely observed V segments, including chromosome 9 orphons, were excluded from the earlier analysis of just under 600 of the donors because counts were too low. In a later analysis, HLA-associated TCR beta chains were found to be more clonally expanded and to have lower generation probabilities than equally common non-associated chains. Most TCR sequences were seen in very few donors, while some public TCRs were found in many individuals. CMV serostatus was the only immune exposure information available for the cohort. A few of the identified cytomegalovirus-associated TCR beta chains were confirmed in vitro to be specific for cytomegalovirus antigens. In the study, approximately 160 TCR beta chains were listed as associated with cytomegalovirus. A further reported finding was that TCR beta sequences accurately predicted the HLA-A and HLA-B alleles for most subjects in the first cohort. According to a later analysis, parvovirus B19, influenza, CMV and Epstein-Barr virus appeared linked to several top co-occurrence clusters. A cluster of highly shared sequence variants was judged likely to be a technical artifact of the sequencing pipeline. Because HLA typing was missing for some donors at each locus, association tests included only the typed subset. Strong co-occurrence of HLA alleles, especially DR and DQ, made assigning TCR associations to individual alleles difficult. The authors suggested that the approach could potentially be extended to other disease states and immunological phenotypes. V-gene and J-gene trimming of TCR beta chains was associated with a missense DCLRE1C variant in a later genetic analysis, and the association was replicated in an independent cohort. In both the original and validation cohorts, the classifier was reported to diagnose cytomegalovirus status with high specificity and sensitivity. Linkage disequilibrium might explain the correlated functional status among segregating V segments, but an unknown experimental factor could not be excluded. Specific HLA alleles were associated with 15,000 to 20,000 TCR beta sequences at a false discovery rate of 0.05 in a later analysis. The cohort was sequenced for TCR beta chains only, and without alpha or paired-chain data the features that could be detected were limited. An earlier analysis of around 540 of the donors showed that most TCR beta V segments appeared in productive rearrangements either about 87% or about 30% of the time, which broadly matched IMGT annotations. The 87-base-pair reads could not distinguish some IMGT-functional V segments, including TRBV6-2 and TRBV6-3, so those segments were excluded. A later analysis found that TCR association rates varied across HLA loci, with DRB1 alleles showing the most associated TCRs and HLA-C alleles the fewest. Roughly uniform sequencing depth across donors was assumed in presence/absence analyses, although this assumption may not hold.

On this clone itself: Its specific antigen is unknown.

The library was generated by the immunoSEQ multiplex PCR assay. The multiplex PCR relied on a mix of 60 forward primers for TCR Vbeta segments and 13 reverse primers for TCR Jbeta segments. A multiplex PCR assay on genomic DNA amplified the CDR3 region of rearranged TCR beta genes. Amplified TCR beta libraries were sequenced as 87-base-pair reads on the Illumina HiSeq System. For the original study's pipeline: A later analysis tallied roughly 78 million unique TCR beta chains across the 600 to 700 repertoires, and about 10 million of those chains were shared by two or more donors. To remove PCR and sequencing errors, raw reads were error-corrected and collapsed into unique sequences using a nearest-neighbor algorithm that merged closely related sequences. CDR3 sequences were aligned to IMGT reference sequences to assign V, D and J gene segments. For a sequence to be retained, a match of at least six nucleotides to both a V gene segment and a J gene segment was required. Rearrangements were called productive when the CDR3 lacked stop codons and stayed in frame with V and J; all others were non-productive. CDR3 was defined by IMGT convention, running from the second conserved V-encoded cysteine to the conserved J-encoded phenylalanine. The earlier analysis of approximately 590 of the donors excluded any sequence lacking an unambiguous match to a single V gene segment. An earlier analysis of several hundred of the donors called V segments functional above 56.7% productive rearrangements and segregating when the between-donor standard deviation exceeded 5%. A statistical classification framework was built for diagnosing cytomegalovirus status from the catalog of TCR beta chain sequences. In a later analysis, TCR nucleotide sequences were compared against IMGT/GENE-DB human TR gene sequences so that V and J genes could be assigned. In a later analysis, CDR3 sequences and most-parsimonious VDJ recombination scenarios were assigned using the TCRdist pipeline. A later analysis defined each TCR beta chain by its CDR3 amino acid sequence plus V-gene family, and excluded reads lacking a unique V-gene family. To address suspected cross-contamination and a sequencing artifact, a later analysis removed a few hundred highly shared, low-generation-probability nucleotide sequences. In a later analysis, a clonal expansion index was calculated for each public chain from normalized within-repertoire ranks of inferred template counts. Generation probabilities in a later analysis came from a VDJ recombination model fitted to out-of-frame rearrangements, and those results were checked against IGoR. In a later analysis, TCR-TCR, TCR-HLA and TCR-CMV co-occurrence was scored with hypergeometric tests, and a repertoire-size bias correction was applied to TCR pairs. To estimate false discovery rates, a later analysis permuted the HLA or CMV assignments 20 times. A later analysis grouped co-occurring TCRs with DBSCAN, adding TCRdist sequence similarity when clustering within HLA-allele-positive subsets. Repertoires with fewer than 30,000 or more than 120,000 public chains were left out of co-occurrence clustering, as were five repertoires with anomalous nucleotide sharing. TCRdb took over this immuneACCESS table, retaining in-frame rearrangements with V and J assigned. Such tables are incomplete; in checked studies, under half of the missing clones stem from an unresolved V gene, and the remainder is unexplained. V and J calls and clone size are those listed in that table; D and trimming were worked out from the DNA. The sample's table covers around 50,000 clones. The ten largest clonotypes hold around 5.6% of the sample.

Rearrangement joined TRBV4-2 to TRBJ1-6; possibly the D gene is TRBD1, per 6 matching bases. The sample taken for sequencing was PBMCs. The clonotype comes from a male donor in good health and CMV-seropositive. In nucleotide form, the sequence is TGTGCCAGCAGCCAAAAAGCCTCAGGGGAATCACCCCTCCACTTT. The resulting protein is CASSQKASGESPLHF.